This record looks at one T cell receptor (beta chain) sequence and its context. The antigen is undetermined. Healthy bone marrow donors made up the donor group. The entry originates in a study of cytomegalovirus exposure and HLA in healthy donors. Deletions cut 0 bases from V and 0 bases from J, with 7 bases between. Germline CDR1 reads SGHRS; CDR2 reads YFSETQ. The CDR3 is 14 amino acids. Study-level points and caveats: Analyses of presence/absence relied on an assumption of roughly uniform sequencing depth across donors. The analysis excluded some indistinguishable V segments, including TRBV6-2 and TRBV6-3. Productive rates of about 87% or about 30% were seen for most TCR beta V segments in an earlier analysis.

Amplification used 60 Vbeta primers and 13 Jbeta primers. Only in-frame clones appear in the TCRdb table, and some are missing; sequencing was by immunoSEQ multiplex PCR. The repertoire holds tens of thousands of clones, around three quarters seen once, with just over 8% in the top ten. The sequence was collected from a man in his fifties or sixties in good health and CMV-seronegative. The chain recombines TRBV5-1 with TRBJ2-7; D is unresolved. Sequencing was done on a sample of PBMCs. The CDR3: CASSLATASYEQYF. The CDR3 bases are TGCGCCAGCAGCTTGGCCACAGCCTCCTACGAGCAGTACTTC. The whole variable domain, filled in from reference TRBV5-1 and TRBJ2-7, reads KAGVTQTPRYLIKTRGQQVTLSCSPISGHRSVSWYQQTPGQGLQFLFEYFSETQRNKGNFPGRFSGRQFSNSRSEMNVSTLELGDSALYLCASSLATASYEQYFGPGTRLTVT.